The present TCR beta chain was sequenced within a study of OX40 agonist ivuxolimab in advanced cancers. The study, taken as a whole, reports: CD8+ T cells (on average) carried more expanded clones than CD4+ T cells. CD4+ and CD8+ blood T cells expanded clonally by week 6 at 0.1 to 3.0 mg/kg.

This CDR3 contains 14 residues. Germline V gene data show CDR1 as MNHEY and CDR2 as SMNVEV (reference sequence). Trimming shortened V by 2 bases and J by 4 bases, and 8 bases separated the two germline ends. A remark on this clone: Its antigen is not known.

Sampling of blood occurred at baseline, cycle 4 day 1, and cycle 7 day 1. The assay was immunoSEQ multiplex PCR, and TCRdb's table has in-frame clones only and misses some. Among under 40,000 clones listed, 78% were seen once. The receptor was isolated from an adult with an advanced solid tumor such as melanoma, head and neck, liver or kidney cancer. Sequences were derived from CD4+ or CD8+ T cells sorted from blood, sampled in a trial of the OX40 agonist ivuxolimab. The chain carries TRBV27 and TRBJ2-2; D might be TRBD2 (6 bases). The CDR3 sequence is CASSLAGTTGELFF. CDR3 sequence (DNA): TGTGCCAGCAGTTTAGCGGGGACCACCGGGGAGCTGTTTTTT.